The 12 T cell receptor beta chains reported below all come from one sample, sequenced in a study of blood T cell repertoires in COVID-19. Some clones are missing from TCRdb's copy, which holds only in-frame ones; the method was immunoSEQ multiplex PCR. The sample lists roughly 260,000 clones, 88% occurring once. The sequenced sample was peripheral blood. These receptors all come from a man aged 60 to 69 who had recovered from COVID-19.

Remarks on this clone: Distinct nucleotide sequences in the sample also encode this CDR3. The rearrangement links TRBV7-2 to TRBJ1-3; maybe TRBD1 (6 bases). V shed 2 bases and J shed 1 base, with 9 bases lying between them. Germline V gene data show CDR1 as SGHTA and CDR2 as FQGNSA. The CDR3 totals 15 residues. The DNA of the CDR3 is TGTGCCAGCAGCTTAAGCACAGGGTCTGGAAACACCATATATTTT. Amino acid sequence: CASSLSTGSGNTIYF.

The rearrangement uses TRBV9 and TRBJ2-1; no definite D call. Trimming pared 4 bases from V and 7 bases from J, leaving 9 bases between. CDR1 SGDLS and CDR2 YYNGEE come from the germline V gene. This CDR3 comprises 12 residues. The CDR3 region is CASSKVANEQFF. The CDR3 bases are TGTGCCAGCAGCAAAGTCGCGAATGAGCAGTTCTTC.

This sequence joins TRBV19 and TRBJ2-2, with 10 bases matching TRBD2. V was pared by 2 bases and J by 4 bases, with 10 bases of the junction left unmatched. The CDR3 spans 18 residues. CDR1 is LNHDA and CDR2 is SQIVND in the germline V gene (reference sequence). The CDR3 DNA reads TGTGCCAGTAGTATAATGCGAGCGGGGGGGCGGTTCACCGGGGAGCTGTTTTTT. This translates into CASSIMRAGGRFTGELFF.

CDR3 region: CASSQGFGELFF. CDR3 DNA: TGCGCCAGCAGTCAGGGATTCGGGGAGCTGTTTTTT. The chain uses TRBV4-1 and TRBJ2-2; D might be TRBD1 (5 bases). The CDR3 covers 12 residues. The V gene lost 6 bases and the J gene lost 7 bases, with 9 bases spanning the gap. Germline CDR1 MGHRA, CDR2 YSYEKL.

This clone was recorded once. V gene TRBV7-8 combines with J gene TRBJ1-2; TRBD1 aligns across 10 bases. Germline CDR1 SGHVS, CDR2 FQNEAQ. CDR3 length: 13 amino acids. V shed 5 bases and J 12 bases; nucleotides not matched to a gene: 9. This CDR3 reads CASSPGTGEFNTF. CDR3 DNA: TGTGCCAGCAGCCCCGGGACAGGGGAGTTCAACACCTTC.

This clone was found once. The V gene is TRBV7-8, the J gene TRBJ2-7; TRBD2 might be the D (6 bases). The V end was cut by 1 base, the J end by 2 bases, with 9 bases between. Germline lookup yields CDR1 SGHVS and CDR2 FQNEAQ. There are 14 residues in the CDR3. As DNA, the CDR3 is TGTGCCAGCAGCTTAGTCGGGGGACCCTACGAGCAGTACTTC. It specifies CASSLVGGPYEQYF.

This clone was picked up one time. The V and J genes are TRBV7-2 and TRBJ2-2; TRBD2 matches 9 bases. Germline CDR1 SGHTA, CDR2 FQGNSA. Trimming cost V 2 bases and J 0 bases; bases outside gene matches: 10. The CDR3 is made up of 19 amino acids. The CDR3 here is CASSLRLGTSQANTGELFF. Here the CDR3 DNA reads TGTGCCAGCAGCTTACGCCTGGGGACTAGCCAGGCGAACACCGGGGAGCTGTTTTTT.

This clone was observed a few times. The V and J genes are TRBV19 and TRBJ2-7; 7 bases map to TRBD2. J was trimmed by 7 bases and V by 7 bases; bases with no gene match: 13. Per germline, CDR1 LNHDA and CDR2 SQIVND (reference sequence). The CDR3 runs to 14 residues. CDR3 region: CASTPSGHSGEQYF. Here the CDR3 DNA reads TGTGCCAGTACCCCTAGCGGCCACTCGGGAGAGCAGTACTTC.

The J gene is TRBJ1-5, the V gene TRBV2; no clear D gene. This CDR3 spans 14 amino acids. Germline V gene sequence: CDR1 SNHLY, CDR2 FYNNEI. The ends were cut back, 6 bases at V and 0 bases at J, with 9 bases in the middle. The CDR3 protein is CASRAAYSNQPQHF. Here the CDR3 DNA reads TGTGCCAGCAGGGCAGCGTATAGCAATCAGCCCCAGCATTTT.

This clone has a handful of counts. This chain uses TRBV6-5 with TRBJ1-2, with no clear D. Germline CDR1 reads MNHEY; CDR2 reads SVGAGI. The length of the CDR3 is 13 residues. V was pared by 2 bases and J by 2 bases, with 6 bases between. This chain's CDR3 is CASSYLQNYGYTF. The CDR3 coding sequence is TGTGCCAGCAGTTACCTACAGAACTATGGCTACACCTTC.

The V gene is TRBV6-1, the J gene TRBJ1-6; 7 bases agree with TRBD1. The V and J ends lost 4 bases and 3 bases, in that order; junction bases with no gene match: 6. The CDR3 has 16 residues. Germline assignment: CDR1 MNHNS and CDR2 SASEGT. The CDR3 DNA follows: TGTGCCAGCAGTGTGGCGGGACAGATCTATAATTCACCCCTCCACTTT. Amino acids: CASSVAGQIYNSPLHF.

This clone showed up just once. At one boundary the junction diverges from the germline segment, which might be a read error. The chain's CDR3 is CASSLLQTVAPLF. In nucleotides, the CDR3 is TGTGCCAGCAGCTTGCTCCAGACAGTCGCCCCCCTCTTC. V is TRBV5-5 and J is TRBJ2-1, with D possibly TRBD1 on 5 matching bases. CDR3 size: 13 residues. Germline V gene lookup returns CDR1 SGHKS and CDR2 YYEKEE (reference sequence).